This T cell receptor beta chain was sequenced for a study of T cell responses to AZD1222 COVID-19 vaccine. General study points: Repertoire samples came only from after the peak T cell response. Regions 160-218 and 743-854 held dominance among vaccine-associated CD4 TCRs, which spanned spike.

In the case of this clone: Antigen: not known.

The V end was cut by 2 bases, the J end by 2 bases, with 1 base between. The CDR3 consists of 11 residues. Repertoires were generated with immunoSEQ multiplex PCR, while TCRdb's copy carries only in-frame clones and drops some. The sample lists 130,000 to 150,000 clones, more than 90% occurring once. The gene calls are TRBV12-3 or TRBV12-4 and TRBJ2-7; D not certain. The sequence was obtained from an adult in good health. This specimen was peripheral blood, taken on day 0 of AZD1222 vaccination. CDR3 amino acids: CASSLTYEQYF. In nucleotides, the CDR3 is TGTGCCAGCAGTTTAACCTACGAGCAGTACTTC.